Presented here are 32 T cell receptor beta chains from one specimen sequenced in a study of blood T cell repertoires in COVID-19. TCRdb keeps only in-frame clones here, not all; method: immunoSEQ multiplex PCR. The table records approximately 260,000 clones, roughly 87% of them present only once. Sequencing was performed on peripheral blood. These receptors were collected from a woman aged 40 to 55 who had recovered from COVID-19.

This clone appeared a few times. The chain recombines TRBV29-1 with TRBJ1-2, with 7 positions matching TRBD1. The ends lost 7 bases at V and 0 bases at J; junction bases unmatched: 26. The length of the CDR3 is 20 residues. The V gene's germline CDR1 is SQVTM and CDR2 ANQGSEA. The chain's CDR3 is CSAGDRDLLIGARANYGYTF. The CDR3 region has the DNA TGCAGCGCAGGAGACAGGGACCTATTAATTGGAGCTCGAGCTAACTATGGCTACACCTTC.

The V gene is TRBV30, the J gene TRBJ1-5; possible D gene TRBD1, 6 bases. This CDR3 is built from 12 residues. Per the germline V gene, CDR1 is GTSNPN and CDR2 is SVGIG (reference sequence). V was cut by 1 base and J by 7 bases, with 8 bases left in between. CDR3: CAWSDRVQPQHF. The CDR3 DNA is TGTGCCTGGAGTGACAGGGTCCAGCCCCAGCATTTT. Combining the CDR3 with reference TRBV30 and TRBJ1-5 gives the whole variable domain SQTIHQWPATLVQPVGSPLSLECTVEGTSNPNLYWYRQAAGRGLQLLFYSVGIGQISSEVPQNLSASRPQDRQFILSSKKLLLSDSGFYLCAWSDRVQPQHFGDGTRLSIL.

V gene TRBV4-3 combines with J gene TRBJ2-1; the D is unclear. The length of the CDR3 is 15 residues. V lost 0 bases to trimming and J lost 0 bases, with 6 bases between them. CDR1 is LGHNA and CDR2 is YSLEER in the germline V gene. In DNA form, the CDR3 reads TGCGCCAGCAGCCAAGAGAGCCGCTCCTACAATGAGCAGTTCTTC. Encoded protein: CASSQESRSYNEQFF.

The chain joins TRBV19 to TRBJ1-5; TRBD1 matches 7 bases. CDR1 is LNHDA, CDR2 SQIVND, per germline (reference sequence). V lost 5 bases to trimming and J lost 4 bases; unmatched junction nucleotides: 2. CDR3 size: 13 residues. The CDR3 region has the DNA TGTGCCAGTAGTGAACAGGGGAATCAGCCCCAGCATTTT. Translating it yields CASSEQGNQPQHF.

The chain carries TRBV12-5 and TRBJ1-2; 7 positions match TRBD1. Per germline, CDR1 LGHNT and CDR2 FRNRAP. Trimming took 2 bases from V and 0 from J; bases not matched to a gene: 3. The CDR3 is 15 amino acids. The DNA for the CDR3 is TGTGCTAGTGGTTTGAATACAGGGGCTAACTATGGCTACACCTTC. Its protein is CASGLNTGANYGYTF.

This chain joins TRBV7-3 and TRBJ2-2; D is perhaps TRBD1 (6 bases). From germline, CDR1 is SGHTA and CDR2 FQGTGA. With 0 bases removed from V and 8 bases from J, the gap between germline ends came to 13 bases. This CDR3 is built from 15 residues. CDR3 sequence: CASSLTGAKSGELFF. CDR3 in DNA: TGTGCCAGCAGCTTAACGGGGGCTAAGTCAGGGGAGCTGTTTTTT. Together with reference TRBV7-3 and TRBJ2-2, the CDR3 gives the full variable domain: GAGVSQTPSNKVTEKGKYVELRCDPISGHTALYWYRQSLGQGPEFLIYFQGTGAADDSGLPNDRFFAVRPEGSVSTLKIQRTERGDSAVYLCASSLTGAKSGELFFGEGSRLTVL.

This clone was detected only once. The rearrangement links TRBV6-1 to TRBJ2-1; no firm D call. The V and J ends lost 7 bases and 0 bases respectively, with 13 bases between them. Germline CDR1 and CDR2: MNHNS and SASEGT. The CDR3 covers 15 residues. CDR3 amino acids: CASIRVASSYNEQFF. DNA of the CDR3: TGTGCCAGCATCCGAGTCGCGAGCTCCTACAATGAGCAGTTCTTC.

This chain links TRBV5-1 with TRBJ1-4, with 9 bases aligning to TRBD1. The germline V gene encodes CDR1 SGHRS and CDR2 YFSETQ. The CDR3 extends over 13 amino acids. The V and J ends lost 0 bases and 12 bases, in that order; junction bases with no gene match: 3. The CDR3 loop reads CASSLAQGAELFF. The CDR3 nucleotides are TGCGCCAGCAGCTTGGCACAGGGGGCCGAACTGTTTTTT.

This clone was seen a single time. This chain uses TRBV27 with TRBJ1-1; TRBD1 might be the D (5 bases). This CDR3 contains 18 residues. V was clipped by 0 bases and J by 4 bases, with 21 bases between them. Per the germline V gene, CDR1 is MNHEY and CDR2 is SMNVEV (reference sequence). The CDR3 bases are TGTGCCAGCAGTTTATCGTACTTTCGAGGGAGGGGAAGCACTGAAGCTTTCTTT. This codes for CASSLSYFRGRGSTEAFF.

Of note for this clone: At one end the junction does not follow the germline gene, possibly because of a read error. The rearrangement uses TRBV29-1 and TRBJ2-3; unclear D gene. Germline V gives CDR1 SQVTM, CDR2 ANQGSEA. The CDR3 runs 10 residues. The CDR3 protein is CSVGAETQYF. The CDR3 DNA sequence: TGCAGCGTTGGGGCAGAAACGCAGTATTTT.

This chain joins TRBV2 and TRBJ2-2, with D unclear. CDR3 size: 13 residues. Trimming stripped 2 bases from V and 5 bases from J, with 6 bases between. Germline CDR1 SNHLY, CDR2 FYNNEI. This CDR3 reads CASSEIGTGELFF. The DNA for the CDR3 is TGTGCCAGCAGTGAAATCGGGACCGGGGAGCTGTTTTTT.

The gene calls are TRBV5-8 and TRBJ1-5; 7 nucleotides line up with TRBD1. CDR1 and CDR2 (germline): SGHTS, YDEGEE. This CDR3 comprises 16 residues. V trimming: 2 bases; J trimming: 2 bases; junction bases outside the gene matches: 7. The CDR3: CASSLPGGGRNQPQHF. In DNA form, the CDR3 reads TGTGCCAGCAGCTTACCAGGGGGAGGTCGCAATCAGCCCCAGCATTTT.

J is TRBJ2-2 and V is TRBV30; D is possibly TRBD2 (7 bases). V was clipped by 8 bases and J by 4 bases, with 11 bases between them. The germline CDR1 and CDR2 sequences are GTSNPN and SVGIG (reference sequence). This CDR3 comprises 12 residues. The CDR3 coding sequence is TGTGCCGGGGGGGCGGGCACCGGGGAGCTGTTTTTT. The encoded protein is CAGGAGTGELFF.

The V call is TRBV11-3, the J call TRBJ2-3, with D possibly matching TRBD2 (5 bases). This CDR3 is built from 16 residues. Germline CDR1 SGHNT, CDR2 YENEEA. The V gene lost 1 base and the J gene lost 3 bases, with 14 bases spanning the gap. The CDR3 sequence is CASSLAGLGGTDTQYF. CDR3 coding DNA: TGTGCCAGCAGCTTAGCCGGACTTGGCGGGACAGATACGCAGTATTTT.

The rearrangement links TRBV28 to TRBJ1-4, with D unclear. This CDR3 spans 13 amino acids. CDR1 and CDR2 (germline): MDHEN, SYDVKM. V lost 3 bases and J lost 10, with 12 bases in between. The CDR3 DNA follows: TGTGCCAGCAGTTTCCCACCCGGTGGAAAACTGTTTTTT. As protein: CASSFPPGGKLFF.

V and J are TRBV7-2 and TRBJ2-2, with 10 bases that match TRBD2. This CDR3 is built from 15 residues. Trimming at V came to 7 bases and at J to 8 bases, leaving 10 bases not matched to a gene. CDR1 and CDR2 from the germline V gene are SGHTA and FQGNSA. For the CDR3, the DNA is TGTGCCAGCATACGGTCTAGCGGGAGTGAGGGGGAGCTGTTTTTT. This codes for CASIRSSGSEGELFF.

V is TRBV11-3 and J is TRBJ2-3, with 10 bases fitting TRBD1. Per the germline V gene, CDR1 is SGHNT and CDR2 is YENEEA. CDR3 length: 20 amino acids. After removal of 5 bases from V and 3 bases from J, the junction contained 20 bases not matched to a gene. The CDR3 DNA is TGTGCCAGCAGCCTCTGGGGGACAGGGGATTCGCTTATGACGACAGATACGCAGTATTTT. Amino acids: CASSLWGTGDSLMTTDTQYF.

CDR3 bases: TGTGCCAGCAGCCAAGTTGTACTAGCGAATAGGCAGTTCTTC. This sequence encodes CASSQVVLANRQFF. The J gene is TRBJ2-1, the V gene TRBV3-1 (or the pseudogene TRBV3-2), with TRBD2 identical over 7 bases. The CDR3 totals 14 residues. The V and J ends lost 1 base and 12 bases, in that order; junction bases with no gene match: 9. The germline gives CDR1 LGHDT, CDR2 YNNKEL (reference sequence).

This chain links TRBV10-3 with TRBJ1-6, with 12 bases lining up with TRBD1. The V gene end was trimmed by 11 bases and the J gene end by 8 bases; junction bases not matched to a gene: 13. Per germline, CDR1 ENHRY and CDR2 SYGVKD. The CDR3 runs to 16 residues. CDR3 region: CAVPRGQGALHSPLHF. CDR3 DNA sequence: TGTGCCGTCCCCCGGGGACAGGGGGCGTTGCATTCACCCCTCCACTTT.

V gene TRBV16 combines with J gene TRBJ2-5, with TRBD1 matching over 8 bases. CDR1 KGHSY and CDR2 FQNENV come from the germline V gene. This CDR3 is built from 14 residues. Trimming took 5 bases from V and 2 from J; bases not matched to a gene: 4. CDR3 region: CASSMRTGQETQYF. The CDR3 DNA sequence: TGTGCCAGCAGCATGCGGACAGGGCAAGAGACCCAGTACTTC.

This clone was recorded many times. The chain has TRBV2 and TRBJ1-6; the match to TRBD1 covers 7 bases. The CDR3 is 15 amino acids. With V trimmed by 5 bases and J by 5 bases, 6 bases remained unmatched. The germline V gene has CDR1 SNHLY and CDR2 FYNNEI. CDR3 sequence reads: CASSLSGGNNSPLHF. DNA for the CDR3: TGTGCCAGCAGTCTATCAGGGGGTAATAATTCACCCCTCCACTTT. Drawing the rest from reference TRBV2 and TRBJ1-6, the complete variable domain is EPEVTQTPSHQVTQMGQEVILRCVPISNHLYFYWYRQILGQKVEFLVSFYNNEISEKSEIFDDQFSVERPDGSNFTLKIRSTKLEDSAMYFCASSLSGGNNSPLHFGNGTRLTVT.

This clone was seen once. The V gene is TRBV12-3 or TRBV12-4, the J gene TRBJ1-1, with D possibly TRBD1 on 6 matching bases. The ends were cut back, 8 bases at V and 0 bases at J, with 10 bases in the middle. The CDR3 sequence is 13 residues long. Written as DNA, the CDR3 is TGTGCCAGCCGGACAGCCTTGAACACTGAAGCTTTCTTT. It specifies CASRTALNTEAFF.

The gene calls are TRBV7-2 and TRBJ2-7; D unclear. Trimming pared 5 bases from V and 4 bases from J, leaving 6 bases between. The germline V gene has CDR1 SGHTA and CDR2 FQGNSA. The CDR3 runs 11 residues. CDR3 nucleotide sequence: TGTGCCAGCAGCCGCCAGTACGAGCAGTACTTC. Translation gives CASSRQYEQYF. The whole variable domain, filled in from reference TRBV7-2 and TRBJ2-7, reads GAGVSQSPSNKVTEKGKDVELRCDPISGHTALYWYRQSLGQGLEFLIYFQGNSAPDKSGLPSDRFSAERTGGSVSTLTIQRTQQEDSAVYLCASSRQYEQYFGPGTRLTVT.

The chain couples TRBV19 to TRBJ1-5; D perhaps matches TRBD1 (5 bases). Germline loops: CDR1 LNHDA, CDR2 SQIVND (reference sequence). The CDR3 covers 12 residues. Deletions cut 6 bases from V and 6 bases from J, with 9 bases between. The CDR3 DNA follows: TGTGCCAGTAGGCAGGGAAGTCAGCCCCAGCATTTT. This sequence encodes CASRQGSQPQHF.

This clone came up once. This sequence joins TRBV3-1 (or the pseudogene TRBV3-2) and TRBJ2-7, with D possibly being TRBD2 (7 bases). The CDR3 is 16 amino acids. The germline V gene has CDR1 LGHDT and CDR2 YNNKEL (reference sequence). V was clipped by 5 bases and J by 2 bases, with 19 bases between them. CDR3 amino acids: CASSFPSEGGTYEQYV. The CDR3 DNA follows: TGTGCCAGCAGCTTCCCTAGTGAGGGGGGGACCTACGAGCAGTACGTC.

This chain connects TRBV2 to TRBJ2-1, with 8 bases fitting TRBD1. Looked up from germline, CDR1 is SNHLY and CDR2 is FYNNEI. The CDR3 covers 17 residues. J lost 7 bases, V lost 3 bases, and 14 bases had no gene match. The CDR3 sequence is CASSELGEQGVGNEQFF. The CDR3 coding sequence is TGTGCCAGCAGTGAGCTGGGGGAACAGGGGGTCGGAAATGAGCAGTTCTTC.

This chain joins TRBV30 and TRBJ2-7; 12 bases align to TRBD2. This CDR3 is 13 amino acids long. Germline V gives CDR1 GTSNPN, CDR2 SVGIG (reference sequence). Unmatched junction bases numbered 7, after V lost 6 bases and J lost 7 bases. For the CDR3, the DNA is TGTGCCTGCCGGACTAGCGGGATCCTGGAGCAGTACGTC. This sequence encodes CACRTSGILEQYV.

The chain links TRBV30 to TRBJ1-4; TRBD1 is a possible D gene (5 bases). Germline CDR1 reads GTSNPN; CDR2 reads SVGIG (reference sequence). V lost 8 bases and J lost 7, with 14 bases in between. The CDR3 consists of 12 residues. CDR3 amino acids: CAGEGRGEKLFF. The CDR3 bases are TGTGCCGGAGAGGGGAGGGGTGAAAAACTGTTTTTT. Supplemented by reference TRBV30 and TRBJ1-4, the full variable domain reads SQTIHQWPATLVQPVGSPLSLECTVEGTSNPNLYWYRQAAGRGLQLLFYSVGIGQISSEVPQNLSASRPQDRQFILSSKKLLLSDSGFYLCAGEGRGEKLFFGSGTQLSVL.

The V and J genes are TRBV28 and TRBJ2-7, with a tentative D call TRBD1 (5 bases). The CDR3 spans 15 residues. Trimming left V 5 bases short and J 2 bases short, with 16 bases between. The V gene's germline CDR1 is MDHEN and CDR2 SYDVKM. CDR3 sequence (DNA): TGTGCCAGCAGTCTAGGGGCGGAAGCCCCCTACGAGCAGTACTTC. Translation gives CASSLGAEAPYEQYF.

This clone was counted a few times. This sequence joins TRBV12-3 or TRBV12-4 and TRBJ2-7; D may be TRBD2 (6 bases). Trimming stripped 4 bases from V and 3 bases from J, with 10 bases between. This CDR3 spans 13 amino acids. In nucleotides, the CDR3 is TGTGCCAGCAGTTCCTCCGGGAGCTACGAGCAGTACGTC. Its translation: CASSSSGSYEQYV.

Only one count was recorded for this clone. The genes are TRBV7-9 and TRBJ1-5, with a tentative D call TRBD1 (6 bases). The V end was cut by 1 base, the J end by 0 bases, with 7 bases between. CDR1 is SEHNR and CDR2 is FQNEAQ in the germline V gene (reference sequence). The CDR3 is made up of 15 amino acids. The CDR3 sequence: CASSLEGVSNQPQHF. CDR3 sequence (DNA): TGTGCCAGCAGCTTAGAGGGGGTTAGCAATCAGCCCCAGCATTTT. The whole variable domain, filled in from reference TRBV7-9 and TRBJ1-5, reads DTGVSQNPRHKITKRGQNVTFRCDPISEHNRLYWYRQTLGQGPEFLTYFQNEAQLEKSRLLSDRFSAERPKGSFSTLEIQRTEQGDSAMYLCASSLEGVSNQPQHFGDGTRLSIL.

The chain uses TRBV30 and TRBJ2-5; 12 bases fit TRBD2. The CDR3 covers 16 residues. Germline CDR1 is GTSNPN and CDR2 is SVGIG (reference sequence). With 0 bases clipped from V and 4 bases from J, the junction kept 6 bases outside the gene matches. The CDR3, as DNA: TGTGCCTGGAGTGTAGGAACTAGCGGGGGGTTAGAGACCCAGTACTTC. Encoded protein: CAWSVGTSGGLETQYF.